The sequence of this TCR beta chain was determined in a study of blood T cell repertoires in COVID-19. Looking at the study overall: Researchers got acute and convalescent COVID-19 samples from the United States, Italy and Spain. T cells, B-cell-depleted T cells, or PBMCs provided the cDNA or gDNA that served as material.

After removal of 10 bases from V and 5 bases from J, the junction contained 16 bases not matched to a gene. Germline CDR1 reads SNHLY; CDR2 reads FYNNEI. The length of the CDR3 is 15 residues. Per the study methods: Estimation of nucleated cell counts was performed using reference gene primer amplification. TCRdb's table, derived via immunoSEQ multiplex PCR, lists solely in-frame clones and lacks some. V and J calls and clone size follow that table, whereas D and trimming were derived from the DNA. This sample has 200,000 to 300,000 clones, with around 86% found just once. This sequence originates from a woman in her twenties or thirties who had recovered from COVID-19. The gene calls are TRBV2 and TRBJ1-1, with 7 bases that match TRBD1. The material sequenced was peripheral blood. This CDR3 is CAIQGGSGQTTEAFF. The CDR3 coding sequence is TGTGCCATCCAAGGCGGCTCGGGACAGACTACTGAAGCTTTCTTT.